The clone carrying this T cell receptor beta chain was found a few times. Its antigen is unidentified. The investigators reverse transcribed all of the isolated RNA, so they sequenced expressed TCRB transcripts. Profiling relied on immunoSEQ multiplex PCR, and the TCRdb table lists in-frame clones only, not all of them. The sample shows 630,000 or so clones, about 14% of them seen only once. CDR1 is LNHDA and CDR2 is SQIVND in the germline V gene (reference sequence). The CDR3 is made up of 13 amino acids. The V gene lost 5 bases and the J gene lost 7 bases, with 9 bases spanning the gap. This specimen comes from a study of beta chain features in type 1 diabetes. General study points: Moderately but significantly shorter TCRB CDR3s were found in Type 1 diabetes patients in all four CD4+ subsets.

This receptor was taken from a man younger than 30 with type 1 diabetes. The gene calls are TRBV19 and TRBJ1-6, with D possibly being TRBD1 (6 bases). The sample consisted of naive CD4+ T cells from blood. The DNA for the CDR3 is TGTGCCAGTAGTCCTCAGGGGAATTCACCCCTCCACTTT. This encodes CASSPQGNSPLHF.